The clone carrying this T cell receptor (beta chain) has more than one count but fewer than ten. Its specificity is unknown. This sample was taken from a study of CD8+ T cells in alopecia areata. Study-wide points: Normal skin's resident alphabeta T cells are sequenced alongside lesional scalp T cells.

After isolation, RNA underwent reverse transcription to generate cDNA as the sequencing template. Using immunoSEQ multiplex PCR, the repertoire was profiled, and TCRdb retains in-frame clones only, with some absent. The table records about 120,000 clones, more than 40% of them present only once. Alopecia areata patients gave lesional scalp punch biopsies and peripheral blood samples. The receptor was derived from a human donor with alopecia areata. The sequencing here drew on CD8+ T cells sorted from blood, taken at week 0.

CDR3 sequence: CASSTRTGISPLHF. DNA of the CDR3: TGTGCCAGCAGCACTCGGACAGGGATTTCACCCCTCCACTTT. The rearrangement uses TRBV11-2 and TRBJ1-6; 8 positions match TRBD1. This CDR3 is built from 14 residues. Per germline, CDR1 SGHAT and CDR2 FQNNGV. Unmatched junction bases numbered 6, after V lost 5 bases and J lost 9 bases.